This passage covers 24 T cell receptor beta chains from one sample sequenced in a study of shared clonotypes between healthy human individuals. Terminally differentiated effector memory CD45RA+ cells were excluded by CCR7 positive selection of CD45RO-negative cells. Measured with immunoSEQ multiplex PCR; TCRdb has only the in-frame clones, and not every one. The data show around 2,000,000 clones, with about 93% seen just once and 1.7% held by the top ten. Sequenced input: naive CD8+ T cells from PBMCs. The receptors were sampled from a man aged 18 to 35 in good health. Some clones in this sample may be carry-over from other donors' samples.

As for this clone: Distinct nucleotide sequences in the sample also encode this CDR3. V gene TRBV19 combines with J gene TRBJ2-7, with 7 bases identical to TRBD1. Germline CDR1 reads LNHDA; CDR2 reads SQIVND (reference sequence). CDR3 size: 13 residues. The J segment lost 1 base and the V segment lost 4 bases, leaving 1 base of the junction unmatched. The CDR3 DNA reads TGTGCCAGTAGTACGGGACAGTCCTACGAGCAGTACTTC. This translates into CASSTGQSYEQYF.

A word on this clone: Different DNA sequences within this sample yield the same CDR3. The CDR3 nucleotides are TGTGCCAGCAGCTTAACAGGGTCTGGGGCCAACGTCCTGACTTTC. Translated, it gives CASSLTGSGANVLTF. The gene calls are TRBV9 and TRBJ2-6; maybe TRBD1 (6 bases). This CDR3 region has 15 residues. Germline V CDR1 and CDR2: SGDLS, YYNGEE. Trimming pared 4 bases from V and 1 base from J, leaving 9 bases between.

The chain joins TRBV11-2 to TRBJ2-7; no clear D gene. Trimming took 5 bases from V and 4 from J, leaving 15 bases between them. The CDR3 extends over 14 amino acids. Germline V gene data show CDR1 as SGHAT and CDR2 as FQNNGV. The CDR3 nucleotides are TGTGCCAGCAGCCTCCCAGGAATGCAATACGAGCAGTACTTC. Residues: CASSLPGMQYEQYF.

This sequence joins TRBV9 and TRBJ2-5; tentative D call: TRBD1 (5 bases). The CDR3 spans 14 residues. The V end was cut by 5 bases, the J end by 5 bases, with 16 bases between. In germline, CDR1 is SGDLS, CDR2 YYNGEE. In nucleotides, the CDR3 is TGTGCCAGCAGTGGTGGGGCGCGAGGCGAGACCCAGTACTTC. This gives the protein CASSGGARGETQYF. Looking up the rest from reference TRBV9 and TRBJ2-5 gives the full variable domain: DSGVTQTPKHLITATGQRVTLRCSPRSGDLSVYWYQQSLDQGLQFLIQYYNGEERAKGNILERFSAQQFPDLHSELNLSSLELGDSALYFCASSGGARGETQYFGPGTRLLVL.

The chain carries TRBV4-2 and TRBJ1-1; TRBD1 aligns across 7 bases. Germline V gene sequence: CDR1 LGHNA, CDR2 YNFKEQ. The V and J ends lost 3 bases and 4 bases, in that order; junction bases with no gene match: 5. The CDR3 contains 14 residues. In nucleotides, the CDR3 is TGTGCCAGCAGCCACCTACAGGGGCCCACTGAAGCTTTCTTT. Translation: CASSHLQGPTEAFF.

The chain employs TRBV27 and TRBJ1-1, with no clear D. Trimming took 8 bases from V and 0 from J, leaving 10 bases between them. CDR3 length: 13 amino acids. Germline CDR1 and CDR2: MNHEY and SMNVEV (reference sequence). CDR3 sequence reads: CASRWTVNTEAFF. CDR3 DNA: TGTGCCAGCCGTTGGACGGTGAACACTGAAGCTTTCTTT.

The chain links TRBV7-6 to TRBJ2-2, with D maybe TRBD1 (6 bases). The CDR3 has 16 amino acids. Per the germline V gene, CDR1 is SGHVS and CDR2 is FNYEAQ. V lost 2 bases and J lost 0, with 10 bases in between. The CDR3 loop reads CASSLQAGANTGELFF. CDR3 coding DNA: TGTGCCAGCAGCTTACAAGCAGGGGCGAACACCGGGGAGCTGTTTTTT.

This chain joins TRBV2 and TRBJ1-3; D unresolved. CDR3 size: 14 residues. Per germline, CDR1 SNHLY and CDR2 FYNNEI. V was cut by 1 base and J by 0 bases, with 4 bases left in between. The CDR3 loop is CASSEGTSGNTIYF. The CDR3 coding sequence is TGTGCCAGCAGTGAAGGCACCTCTGGAAACACCATATATTTT. The full variable domain, in which reference TRBV2 and TRBJ1-3 provide the parts outside the CDR3, is EPEVTQTPSHQVTQMGQEVILRCVPISNHLYFYWYRQILGQKVEFLVSFYNNEISEKSEIFDDQFSVERPDGSNFTLKIRSTKLEDSAMYFCASSEGTSGNTIYFGEGSWLTVV.

J is TRBJ1-2 and V is TRBV28, with a tentative D call TRBD1 (6 bases). Trimming pared 5 bases from V and 2 bases from J, leaving 12 bases between. Germline values: CDR1 MDHEN, CDR2 SYDVKM. The CDR3 contains 14 residues. The CDR3 spells CASSLRGANYGYTF. The CDR3 DNA follows: TGTGCCAGCAGTCTGAGGGGGGCGAACTATGGCTACACCTTC.

The gene calls are TRBV6-4 and TRBJ1-1; 10 bases line up with TRBD1. The V gene end was trimmed by 4 bases and the J gene end by 3 bases; junction bases not matched to a gene: 5. The CDR3 has 15 residues. From germline, CDR1 is MRHNA and CDR2 SNTAGT. The CDR3 DNA follows: TGTGCCAGCAGTGCCGGGACAGGGGTTGACACTGAAGCTTTCTTT. This sequence encodes CASSAGTGVDTEAFF.

The chain has TRBV2 and TRBJ2-1, with 10 nucleotides matching TRBD1. The CDR3 consists of 15 residues. Germline loops: CDR1 SNHLY, CDR2 FYNNEI. The junction had 6 bases not matched to a gene; V was cut back by 4 bases and J by 6 bases. CDR3 loop: CASSGGTGVLNEQFF. The CDR3 nucleotides are TGTGCCAGCAGTGGGGGGACAGGGGTCCTCAATGAGCAGTTCTTC.

The V call is TRBV5-6, the J call TRBJ1-2; the D gene is possibly TRBD1 (6 bases). The CDR3 runs to 16 residues. Germline V gives CDR1 SGHDT, CDR2 YYEEEE. V lost 1 base, J lost 6 bases, and 19 bases lay in between. The DNA of the CDR3 is TGTGCCAGCAGCTTGAGACAGGATGCCAACTATGATGGCTACACCTTC. This codes for CASSLRQDANYDGYTF.

This rearrangement joins TRBV7-9 to TRBJ2-1, with D unresolved. The CDR3 covers 14 residues. Germline V lookup: CDR1 SEHNR, CDR2 FQNEAQ (reference sequence). Trimming cost V 6 bases and J 10 bases, with 19 bases left between them. The CDR3 DNA reads TGTGCCAGCAGGGAAACCCGGGCCGAAGTGGAGCAGTTCTTC. Translation: CASRETRAEVEQFF.

Notes on this clone: Other DNA sequences from this sample encode an identical CDR3 as well. The J gene is TRBJ2-7, the V gene TRBV20-1; D remains ambiguous. The CDR3 loop spans 10 amino acids. Looked up from germline, CDR1 is DFQATT and CDR2 is SNEGSKA (reference sequence). Trimming left V 0 bases short and J 6 bases short, with 3 bases between. Written as DNA, the CDR3 is TGCAGTGCTAGAGACGGCGAGCAGTACTTC. This translates into CSARDGEQYF.

V gene TRBV5-1 combines with J gene TRBJ2-7, with D tentatively TRBD1 (5 bases). In germline, CDR1 is SGHRS, CDR2 YFSETQ. Trimming took 4 bases from V and 0 from J, leaving 17 bases between them. The CDR3 consists of 16 residues. The CDR3 sequence is CASSEGFPTASYEQYF. The CDR3 DNA is TGCGCCAGCAGCGAAGGGTTCCCGACAGCCTCCTACGAGCAGTACTTC.

The chain is built from TRBV2 and TRBJ1-2; D unclear. The V gene lost 6 bases and the J gene lost 3 bases, with 17 bases spanning the gap. This CDR3 has 15 residues. The V gene's germline CDR1 is SNHLY and CDR2 FYNNEI. The CDR3 here is CASSRVFLEDYGYTF. The CDR3 nucleotides are TGTGCCAGCAGCCGGGTCTTCCTAGAGGACTATGGCTACACCTTC. The complete variable domain, with remaining parts taken from reference TRBV2 and TRBJ1-2, reads EPEVTQTPSHQVTQMGQEVILRCVPISNHLYFYWYRQILGQKVEFLVSFYNNEISEKSEIFDDQFSVERPDGSNFTLKIRSTKLEDSAMYFCASSRVFLEDYGYTFGSGTRLTVV.

The chain carries TRBV4-3 and TRBJ2-3; a possible D gene is TRBD2 (5 bases). The CDR3 contains 15 residues. In germline, CDR1 is LGHNA, CDR2 YSLEER. V dropped 4 bases and J dropped 6 bases, with 17 bases sitting between them. CDR3 sequence reads: CASSLRLQMRDTQYF. The CDR3 DNA sequence: TGCGCCAGCAGCCTCAGACTACAGATGAGGGATACGCAGTATTTT.

Only one count was recorded for this clone. The rearrangement links TRBV7-2 to TRBJ2-3; TRBD1 aligns across 7 bases. The CDR3 covers 16 residues. Germline V gene lookup returns CDR1 SGHTA and CDR2 FQGNSA. V was clipped by 5 bases and J by 4 bases; unmatched bases: 12. DNA of the CDR3: TGTGCCAGCAGCAGCCGACAGGGAGAGTTCCCAGATACGCAGTATTTT. This sequence encodes CASSSRQGEFPDTQYF.

The count of this clone is one. The rearrangement joins TRBV7-6 to TRBJ2-3; 11 bases map to TRBD2. V trimming: 6 bases; J trimming: 7 bases; junction bases outside the gene matches: 9. Germline loops: CDR1 SGHVS, CDR2 FNYEAQ. The CDR3 extends over 15 amino acids. The CDR3 loop reads CASRASGRSGNTQYF. CDR3 DNA: TGTGCCAGCAGGGCTAGCGGGAGGAGTGGTAATACGCAGTATTTT.

The count of this clone is one. This chain uses TRBV9 with TRBJ1-2, with D tentatively TRBD1 (5 bases). The CDR3 runs to 14 residues. Germline assignment: CDR1 SGDLS and CDR2 YYNGEE. Trimming took 6 bases from V and 3 from J, leaving 15 bases between them. The CDR3 bases are TGTGCCAGCACCCGGGGAGGGGACGACTATGGCTACACCTTC. This translates into CASTRGGDDYGYTF.

The rearrangement links TRBV6-1 to TRBJ2-7; the D is unclear. Looked up from germline, CDR1 is MNHNS and CDR2 is SASEGT. The ends were cut back, 3 bases at V and 3 bases at J, with 12 bases in the middle. This CDR3 has 14 residues. The CDR3 loop is CASSDFDGNYEQYF. The CDR3 DNA is TGTGCCAGCAGTGATTTTGACGGTAACTACGAGCAGTACTTC.

This chain uses TRBV30 with TRBJ1-2, with TRBD1 matching 9 bases. Per the germline V gene, CDR1 is GTSNPN and CDR2 is SVGIG (reference sequence). The ends lost 5 bases at V and 8 bases at J; junction bases unmatched: 9. This CDR3 has 13 amino acids. The CDR3 is CAWREQGARGYTF. The CDR3 DNA is TGTGCCTGGCGCGAACAGGGGGCGAGGGGCTACACCTTC.

The chain carries TRBV10-3 and TRBJ2-7; the D gene could be TRBD1 or TRBD2 (6 bases each). Germline V lookup: CDR1 ENHRY, CDR2 SYGVKD. CDR3 length: 17 amino acids. Trimming shortened V by 0 bases and J by 4 bases, and 19 bases separated the two germline ends. The CDR3 bases are TGTGCCATCAGTGAGTCTATTCGGGGGACAAGGCAGTACGAGCAGTACTTC. It encodes CAISESIRGTRQYEQYF.

The chain employs TRBV7-9 and TRBJ2-1; 11 nucleotides agree with TRBD2. This CDR3 spans 16 amino acids. Per germline, CDR1 SEHNR and CDR2 FQNEAQ (reference sequence). V was clipped by 8 bases and J by 5 bases; unmatched bases: 11. The CDR3 is CASGQYGTSGNNEQFF. CDR3 sequence (DNA): TGTGCCAGCGGCCAATACGGGACTAGCGGAAACAATGAGCAGTTCTTC.